Below, 8 T cell receptor beta chains from the same sample are listed, as sequenced in a study of early T cells in non-severe SARS-CoV-2 infection. TCRdb independently ran MiXCR on the 5' RACE reads; one entry per CDR3 protein. The sample comprises tens of thousands of distinct CDR3 sequences, 9.5% to 13% of which are singletons, and less than 3% rests with the top ten. The specimen sequenced was whole blood. These receptors were collected from an adult who was a healthcare worker with PCR-confirmed SARS-CoV-2 infection or an uninfected control (not recorded which).

This clonotype was observed a few times. This chain links TRBV4-1 with TRBJ1-2; D remains ambiguous. Deletions cut 0 bases from V and 2 bases from J, with 7 bases between. The length of the CDR3 is 14 residues. Germline CDR1 reads MGHRA; CDR2 reads YSYEKL. Written as DNA, the CDR3 is TGCGCCAGCAGCCAAGATCGGCGGAACTATGGCTACACCTTC. It yields the protein CASSQDRRNYGYTF.

This clonotype was found a few times. This chain connects TRBV2 to TRBJ2-2; no clear D. The V gene lost 2 bases and the J gene lost 5 bases, with 12 bases spanning the gap. The CDR3 is made up of 15 amino acids. Germline values: CDR1 SNHLY, CDR2 FYNNEI. This CDR3 is CASSESPTGTGELFF. The CDR3 bases are TGTGCCAGCAGTGAAAGCCCCACTGGGACCGGGGAGCTGTTTTTT.

The genes are TRBV2 and TRBJ2-2, with 13 bases matching TRBD2. The length of the CDR3 is 18 residues. The germline CDR1 and CDR2 sequences are SNHLY and FYNNEI. The J segment lost 0 bases and the V segment lost 6 bases, leaving 7 bases of the junction unmatched. DNA of the CDR3: TGTGCCAGCAGGCCGGGACTAGCGGGGACAACGAACACCGGGGAGCTGTTTTTT. Protein: CASRPGLAGTTNTGELFF.

This clonotype came up a few times. This chain uses TRBV5-4 with TRBJ1-4; 9 bases match TRBD1. With 1 base clipped from V and 7 bases from J, the junction kept 5 bases outside the gene matches. The CDR3 covers 15 residues. Germline CDR1 is SGHNT and CDR2 is YYREEE (reference sequence). CDR3 sequence (DNA): TGTGCCAGCAGCTTGCCGACAGGGGGTGTTGAAAAACTGTTTTTT. This encodes CASSLPTGGVEKLFF.

CDR3 nucleotide sequence: TGCGCCAGCAGCTTGCCAGGGGGGGCAGATACGCAGTATTTT. Amino acids: CASSLPGGADTQYF. The rearrangement uses TRBV5-1 and TRBJ2-3; D may match TRBD1 or TRBD2 (7 bases each). The CDR3 has 14 residues. Trimming took 1 base from V and 4 from J, leaving 10 bases between them. Germline V gives CDR1 SGHRS, CDR2 YFSETQ. The full variable domain, in which reference TRBV5-1 and TRBJ2-3 provide the parts outside the CDR3, is KAGVTQTPRYLIKTRGQQVTLSCSPISGHRSVSWYQQTPGQGLQFLFEYFSETQRNKGNFPGRFSGRQFSNSRSEMNVSTLELGDSALYLCASSLPGGADTQYFGPGTRLTVL.

This clonotype was recorded many times. The chain carries TRBV29-1 and TRBJ1-1, with D possibly matching TRBD1 (5 bases). The CDR3 loop spans 13 amino acids. The ends were cut back, 4 bases at V and 3 bases at J, with 12 bases in the middle. The V gene's germline CDR1 is SQVTM and CDR2 ANQGSEA. The CDR3 sequence is CSVALWGDTEAFF. The CDR3 coding sequence is TGCAGCGTTGCTTTGTGGGGCGACACTGAAGCTTTCTTT. The whole variable domain, filled in from reference TRBV29-1 and TRBJ1-1, reads SAVISQKPSRDICQRGTSLTIQCQVDSQVTMMFWYRQQPGQSLTLIATANQGSEATYESGFVIDKFPISRPNLTFSTLTVSNMSPEDSSIYLCSVALWGDTEAFFGQGTRLTVV.

The sample holds a few counts of this clonotype. The chain couples TRBV7-6 to TRBJ1-3, with D uncertain. Germline CDR1 and CDR2: SGHVS and FNYEAQ. The V end was cut by 5 bases, the J end by 0 bases, with 11 bases between. CDR3 length equals 15 residues. Here the CDR3 reads CASSPQPNSGNTIYF. CDR3 sequence (DNA): TGTGCCAGCAGCCCTCAGCCGAACTCTGGAAACACCATATATTTT.

This clonotype was detected only a few times. The V call is TRBV20-1, the J call TRBJ2-3; 8 bases fit TRBD2. CDR3 length: 18 amino acids. Germline V gene data show CDR1 as DFQATT and CDR2 as SNEGSKA (reference sequence). V was pared by 1 base and J by 5 bases, with 17 bases of the junction left unmatched. Written as DNA, the CDR3 is TGCAGTGCTAGAGGCCTCAACGGGAGGGCCAGCGAGTTAGATACGCAGTATTTT. Its protein product is CSARGLNGRASELDTQYF.